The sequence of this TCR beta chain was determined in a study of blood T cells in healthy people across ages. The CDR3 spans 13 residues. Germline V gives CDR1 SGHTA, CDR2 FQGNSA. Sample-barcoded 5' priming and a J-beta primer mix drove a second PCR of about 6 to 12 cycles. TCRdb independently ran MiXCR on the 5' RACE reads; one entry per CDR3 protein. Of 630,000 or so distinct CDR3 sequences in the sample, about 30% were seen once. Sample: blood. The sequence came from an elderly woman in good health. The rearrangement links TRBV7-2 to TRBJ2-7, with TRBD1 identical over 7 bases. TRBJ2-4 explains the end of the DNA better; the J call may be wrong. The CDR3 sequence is CASSSYRGNIQYF. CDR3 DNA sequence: TGTGCCAGCAGCTCCTACAGGGGTAACATTCAGTACTTC.